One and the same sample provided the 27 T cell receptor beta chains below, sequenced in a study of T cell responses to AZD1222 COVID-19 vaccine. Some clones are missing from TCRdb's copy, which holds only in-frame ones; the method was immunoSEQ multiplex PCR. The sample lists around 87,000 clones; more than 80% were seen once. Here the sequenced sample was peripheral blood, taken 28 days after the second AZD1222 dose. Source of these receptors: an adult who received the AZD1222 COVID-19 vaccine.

The CDR3 sequence: CATSENNPGGYVPMSGQPQHF. The CDR3 nucleotides read TGTGCCACCAGTGAAAATAATCCAGGGGGTTATGTCCCTATGAGCGGTCAGCCCCAGCATTTT. V usage is TRBV24-1 and J usage is TRBJ1-5; 7 nucleotides match TRBD1. CDR3 length: 21 amino acids. The germline gives CDR1 KGHDR, CDR2 SFDVKD. V lost 4 bases, J lost 6 bases, and 26 bases stayed unmatched.

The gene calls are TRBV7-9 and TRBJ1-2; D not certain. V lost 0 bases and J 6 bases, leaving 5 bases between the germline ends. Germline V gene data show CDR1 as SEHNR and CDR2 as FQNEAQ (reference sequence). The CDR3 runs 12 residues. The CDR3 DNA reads TGTGCCAGCAGCTTAGCAACAAATGGCTACACCTTC. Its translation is CASSLATNGYTF.

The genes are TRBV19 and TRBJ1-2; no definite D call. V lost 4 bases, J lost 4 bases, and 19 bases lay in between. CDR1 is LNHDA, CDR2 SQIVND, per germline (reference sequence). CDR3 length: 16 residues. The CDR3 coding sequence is TGTGCCAGTAGTACCATTACAGCATTCGTCGGCTATGGCTACACCTTC. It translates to CASSTITAFVGYGYTF.

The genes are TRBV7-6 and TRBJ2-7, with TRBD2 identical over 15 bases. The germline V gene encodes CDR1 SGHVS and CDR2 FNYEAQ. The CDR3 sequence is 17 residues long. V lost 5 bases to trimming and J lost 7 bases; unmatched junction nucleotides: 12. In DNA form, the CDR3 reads TGTGCCAGCAGCCCCGGACTAGCGGGAGGGTACGAGGGGGAGCAGTACTTC. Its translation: CASSPGLAGGYEGEQYF. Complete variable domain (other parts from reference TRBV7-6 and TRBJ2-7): GAGVSQSPRYKVTKRGQDVALRCDPISGHVSLYWYRQALGQGPEFLTYFNYEAQQDKSGLPNDRFSAERPEGSISTLTIQRTEQRDSAMYRCASSPGLAGGYEGEQYFGPGTRLTVT.

CDR3 sequence (DNA): TGCAGCGCCGGGGGCCGGGGCACTGAAGCTTTCTTT. This sequence encodes CSAGGRGTEAFF. The chain employs TRBV29-1 and TRBJ1-1; maybe TRBD1 (6 bases). The V gene's germline CDR1 is SQVTM and CDR2 ANQGSEA. The CDR3 has 12 amino acids. V was clipped by 7 bases and J by 4 bases, with 13 bases between them.

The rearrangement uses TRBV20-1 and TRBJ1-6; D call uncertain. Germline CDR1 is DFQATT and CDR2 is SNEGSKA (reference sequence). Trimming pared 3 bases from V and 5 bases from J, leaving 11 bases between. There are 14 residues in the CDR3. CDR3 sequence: CSASPGFNNSPLHF. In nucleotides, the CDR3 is TGCAGTGCTAGTCCCGGTTTTAATAATTCACCCCTCCACTTT.

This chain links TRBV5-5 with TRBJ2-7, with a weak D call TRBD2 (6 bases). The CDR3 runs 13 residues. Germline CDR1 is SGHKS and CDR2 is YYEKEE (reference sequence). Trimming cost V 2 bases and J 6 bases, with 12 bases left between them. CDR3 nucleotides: TGTGCCAGCAGCTTATCTTTCGGGGGCGAGCAGTACTTC. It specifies CASSLSFGGEQYF.

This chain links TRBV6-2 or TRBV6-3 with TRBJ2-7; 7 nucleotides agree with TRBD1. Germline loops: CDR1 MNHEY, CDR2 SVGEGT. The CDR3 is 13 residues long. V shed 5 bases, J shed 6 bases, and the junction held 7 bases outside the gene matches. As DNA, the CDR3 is TGTGCCAGCAGTCCCGGACAGGCTATCGAGCAGTACTTC. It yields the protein CASSPGQAIEQYF.

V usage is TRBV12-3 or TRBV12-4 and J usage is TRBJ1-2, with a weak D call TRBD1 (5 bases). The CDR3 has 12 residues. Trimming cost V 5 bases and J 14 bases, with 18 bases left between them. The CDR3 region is CASSPGTDRLTF. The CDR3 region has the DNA TGTGCCAGCAGTCCCGGGACGGATCGCCTGACCTTC.

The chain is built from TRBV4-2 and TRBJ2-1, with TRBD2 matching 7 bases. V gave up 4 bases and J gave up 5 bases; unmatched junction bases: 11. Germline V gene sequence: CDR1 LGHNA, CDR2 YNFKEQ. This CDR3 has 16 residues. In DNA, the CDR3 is TGTGCCAGCAGCCCCGCGGTAGGGACTACGAACAATGAGCAGTTCTTC. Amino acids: CASSPAVGTTNNEQFF.

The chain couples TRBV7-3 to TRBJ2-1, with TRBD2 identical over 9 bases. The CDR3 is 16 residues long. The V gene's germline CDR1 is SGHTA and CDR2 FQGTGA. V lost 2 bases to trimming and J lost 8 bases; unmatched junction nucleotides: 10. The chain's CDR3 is CASSLGRRTSADEQFF. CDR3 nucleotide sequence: TGTGCCAGCAGCTTAGGACGGCGGACTAGCGCCGATGAGCAGTTCTTC. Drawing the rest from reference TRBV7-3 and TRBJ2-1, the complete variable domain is GAGVSQTPSNKVTEKGKYVELRCDPISGHTALYWYRQSLGQGPEFLIYFQGTGAADDSGLPNDRFFAVRPEGSVSTLKIQRTERGDSAVYLCASSLGRRTSADEQFFGPGTRLTVL.

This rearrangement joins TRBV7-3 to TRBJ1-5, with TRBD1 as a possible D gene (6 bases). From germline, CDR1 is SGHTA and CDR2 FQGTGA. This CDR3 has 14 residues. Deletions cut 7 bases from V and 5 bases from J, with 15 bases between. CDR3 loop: CASTGQLGYQPQHF. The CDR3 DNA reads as TGTGCCAGCACCGGACAGCTGGGCTATCAGCCCCAGCATTTT. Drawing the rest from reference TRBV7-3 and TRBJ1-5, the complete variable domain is GAGVSQTPSNKVTEKGKYVELRCDPISGHTALYWYRQSLGQGPEFLIYFQGTGAADDSGLPNDRFFAVRPEGSVSTLKIQRTERGDSAVYLCASTGQLGYQPQHFGDGTRLSIL.

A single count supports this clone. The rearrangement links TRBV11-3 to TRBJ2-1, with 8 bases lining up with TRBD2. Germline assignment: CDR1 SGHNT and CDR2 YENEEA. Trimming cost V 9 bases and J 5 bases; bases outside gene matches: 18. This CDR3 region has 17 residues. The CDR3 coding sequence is TGTGCCAGAGTCGCCACCCCAGGGACTAGAGGTCACAATGAGCAGTTCTTC. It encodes CARVATPGTRGHNEQFF.

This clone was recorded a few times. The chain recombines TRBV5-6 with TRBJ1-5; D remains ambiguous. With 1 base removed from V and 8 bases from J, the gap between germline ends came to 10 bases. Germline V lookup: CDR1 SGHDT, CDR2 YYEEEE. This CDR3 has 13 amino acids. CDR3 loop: CASSLPGAEPQHF. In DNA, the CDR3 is TGTGCCAGCAGCTTGCCTGGCGCGGAGCCCCAGCATTTT.

In DNA form, the CDR3 reads TGTGCCAGCAGCCCGAGACTAGCGGGAGACAATGAGCAGTTCTTC. Its protein is CASSPRLAGDNEQFF. This sequence joins TRBV6-5 and TRBJ2-1; TRBD2 matches at 12 bases. CDR1 is MNHEY and CDR2 is SVGAGI in the germline V gene. Losses at the gene ends were 6 bases for V and 5 bases for J; bases not matched to a gene: 5. CDR3 length equals 15 residues.

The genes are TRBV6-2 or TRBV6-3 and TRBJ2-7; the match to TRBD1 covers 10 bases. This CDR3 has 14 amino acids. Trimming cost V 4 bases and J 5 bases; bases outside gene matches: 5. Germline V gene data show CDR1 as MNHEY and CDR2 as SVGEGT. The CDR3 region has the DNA TGTGCCAGCAGTTCCGGGACAGGGGTCGACGAGCAGTACTTC. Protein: CASSSGTGVDEQYF.

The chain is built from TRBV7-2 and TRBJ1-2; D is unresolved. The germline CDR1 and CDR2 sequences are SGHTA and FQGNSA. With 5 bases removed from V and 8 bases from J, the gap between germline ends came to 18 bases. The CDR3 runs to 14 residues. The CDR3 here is CASSPGPLEHGYTF. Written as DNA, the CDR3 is TGTGCCAGCAGCCCGGGTCCGCTTGAGCACGGCTACACCTTC.

CDR3 bases: TGTGCCATCAGTGCCGACAGTTTCTATGGCTACACCTTC. Amino acid sequence: CAISADSFYGYTF. The V gene is TRBV10-3, the J gene TRBJ1-2; D possibly corresponds to TRBD1 (5 bases). Trimming removed 4 bases at V and 4 bases at J, with 10 bases between. Looked up from germline, CDR1 is ENHRY and CDR2 is SYGVKD. The CDR3 totals 13 residues.

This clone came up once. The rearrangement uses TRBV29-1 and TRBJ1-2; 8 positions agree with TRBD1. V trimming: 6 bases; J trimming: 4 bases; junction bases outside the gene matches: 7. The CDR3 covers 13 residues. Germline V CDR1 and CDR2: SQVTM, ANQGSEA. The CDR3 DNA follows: TGCAGCGTAGGACAGGGTGGCGGCTATGGCTACACCTTC. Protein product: CSVGQGGGYGYTF. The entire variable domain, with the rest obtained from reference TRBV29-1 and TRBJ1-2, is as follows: SAVISQKPSRDICQRGTSLTIQCQVDSQVTMMFWYRQQPGQSLTLIATANQGSEATYESGFVIDKFPISRPNLTFSTLTVSNMSPEDSSIYLCSVGQGGGYGYTFGSGTRLTVV.

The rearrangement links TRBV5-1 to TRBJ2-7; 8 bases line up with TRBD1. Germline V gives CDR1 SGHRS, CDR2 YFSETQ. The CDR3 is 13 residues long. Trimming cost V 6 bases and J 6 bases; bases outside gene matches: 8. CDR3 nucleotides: TGCGCCAGCACTCTACAGGGGGGAGGCGAGCAGTACTTC. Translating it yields CASTLQGGGEQYF.

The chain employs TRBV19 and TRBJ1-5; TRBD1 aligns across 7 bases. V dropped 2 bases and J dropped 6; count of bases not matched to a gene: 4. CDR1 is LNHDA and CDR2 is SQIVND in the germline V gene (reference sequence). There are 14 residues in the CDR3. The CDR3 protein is CASSIMTGTQPQHF. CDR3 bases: TGTGCCAGTAGTATAATGACAGGGACTCAGCCCCAGCATTTT.

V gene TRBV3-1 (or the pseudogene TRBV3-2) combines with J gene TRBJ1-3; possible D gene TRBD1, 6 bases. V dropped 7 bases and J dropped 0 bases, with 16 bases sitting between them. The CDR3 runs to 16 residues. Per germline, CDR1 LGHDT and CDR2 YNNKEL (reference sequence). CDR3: CASTKLRTDSGNTIYF. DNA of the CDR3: TGTGCCAGCACCAAGCTGCGGACAGACTCTGGAAACACCATATATTTT.

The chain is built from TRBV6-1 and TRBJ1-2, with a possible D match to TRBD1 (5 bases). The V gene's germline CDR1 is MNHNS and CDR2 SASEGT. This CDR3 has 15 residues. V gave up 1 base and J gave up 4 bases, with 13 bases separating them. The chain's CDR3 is CASSEGVGPSYGYTF. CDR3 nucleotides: TGTGCCAGCAGTGAAGGAGTGGGACCGAGCTATGGCTACACCTTC.

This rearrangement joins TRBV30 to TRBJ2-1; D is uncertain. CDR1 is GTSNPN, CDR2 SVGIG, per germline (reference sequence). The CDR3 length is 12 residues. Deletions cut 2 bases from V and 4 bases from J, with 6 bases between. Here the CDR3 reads CAWSPGYNEQFF. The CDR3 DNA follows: TGTGCCTGGAGTCCGGGTTACAATGAGCAGTTCTTC.

CDR3 sequence (DNA): TGTGCCAGTAGTAGACCGGGACAGGGGAGCTATGGCTACACCTTC. This codes for CASSRPGQGSYGYTF. The chain combines TRBV19 with TRBJ1-2, with TRBD1 matching 10 bases. Losses at the gene ends were 4 bases for V and 4 bases for J; bases not matched to a gene: 6. CDR1 and CDR2 (germline): LNHDA, SQIVND (reference sequence). This CDR3 is 15 amino acids long. Full variable domain (rest looked up from reference TRBV19 and TRBJ1-2): DGGITQSPKYLFRKEGQNVTLSCEQNLNHDAMYWYRQDPGQGLRLIYYSQIVNDFQKGDIAEGYSVSREKKESFPLTVTSAQKNPTAFYLCASSRPGQGSYGYTFGSGTRLTVV.

The DNA of the CDR3 is TGTGCCAGCGAACTAGCGGGAGGACGCACAGATACGCAGTATTTT. Translated, it gives CASELAGGRTDTQYF. The chain couples TRBV3-1 (or the pseudogene TRBV3-2) to TRBJ2-3; the match to TRBD2 covers 12 bases. This CDR3 is 15 amino acids long. The J segment lost 1 base and the V segment lost 8 bases, leaving 4 bases of the junction unmatched. Germline V gene data show CDR1 as LGHDT and CDR2 as YNNKEL (reference sequence).

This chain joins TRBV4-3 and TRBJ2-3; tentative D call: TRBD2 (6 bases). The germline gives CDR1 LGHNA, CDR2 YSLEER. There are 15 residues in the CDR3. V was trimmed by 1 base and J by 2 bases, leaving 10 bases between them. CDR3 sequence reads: CASSQAGGTTDTQYF. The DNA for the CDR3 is TGCGCCAGCAGCCAAGCCGGGGGTACCACAGATACGCAGTATTTT.